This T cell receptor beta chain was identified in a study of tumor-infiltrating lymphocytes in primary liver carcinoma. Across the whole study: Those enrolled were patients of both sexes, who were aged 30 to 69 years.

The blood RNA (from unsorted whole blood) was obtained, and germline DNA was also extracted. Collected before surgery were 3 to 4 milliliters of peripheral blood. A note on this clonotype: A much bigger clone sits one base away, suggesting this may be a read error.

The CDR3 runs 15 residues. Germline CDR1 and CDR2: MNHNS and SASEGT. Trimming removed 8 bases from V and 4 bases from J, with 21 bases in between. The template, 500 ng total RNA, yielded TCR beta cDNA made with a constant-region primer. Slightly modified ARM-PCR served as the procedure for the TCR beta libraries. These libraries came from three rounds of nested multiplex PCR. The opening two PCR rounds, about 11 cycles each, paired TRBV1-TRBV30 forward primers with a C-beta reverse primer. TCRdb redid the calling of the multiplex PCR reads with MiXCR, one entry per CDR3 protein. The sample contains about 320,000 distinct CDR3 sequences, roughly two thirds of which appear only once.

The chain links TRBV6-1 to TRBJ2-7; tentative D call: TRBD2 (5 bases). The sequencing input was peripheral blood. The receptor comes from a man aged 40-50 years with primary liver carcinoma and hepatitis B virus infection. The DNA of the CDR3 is TGTGCCAGCTGTGTTTCCCCGACGGGGAATTACGAGCAGTACTTC. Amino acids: CASCVSPTGNYEQYF.